This T cell receptor (beta chain) was sequenced in a study of T cell responses to AZD1222 COVID-19 vaccine. CDR1 and CDR2 (germline): MDHEN, SYDVKM. The CDR3 contains 17 residues. The germline V and J ends were trimmed by 10 bases and 7 bases, with 31 bases remaining between them. Assay used: immunoSEQ multiplex PCR; TCRdb lists only in-frame clones, some missing. Among 65,000 to 80,000 clones listed, about 92% were seen once. Sequencing was performed on peripheral blood, taken on day 0 of AZD1222 vaccination. This TCR was recovered from an adult in good health. The rearrangement links TRBV28 to TRBJ2-5; D possibly uses TRBD1 or TRBD2 (6 bases each). CDR3 region: CATKTTLGGKSHTTQYF. CDR3 bases: TGTGCCACTAAGACTACATTAGGGGGGAAATCCCATACGACCCAGTACTTC.